This section outlines one T cell receptor beta chain sequence together with its context. The data were taken from a study of TIL therapy for anti-PD-1-resistant metastatic lung cancer. At the level of the study: Tumors were harvested before any PD-1/PD-L1 blockade.

The time point denotes: pre-treatment sample, taken before nivolumab and TIL therapy. The immunoSEQ assay was v3. Libraries were sequenced to about 2 million read pairs (survey) or roughly 4.5-6 million (deep). Produced via immunoSEQ multiplex PCR; TCRdb's table is partial and in-frame only. The sample consists of about 32,000 clones, 74% of them appearing once. The material sequenced was blood, taken at baseline. This sequence originates from a woman aged 25-85 years with non-small cell lung cancer.

CDR3 sequence (DNA): TGTGCCAGCAGCAAAAGCCCTAGCGGGAGAGCAGATACGCAGTATTTT. Residues: CASSKSPSGRADTQYF. This sequence joins TRBV11-3 and TRBJ2-3; 10 bases align to TRBD2. V was pared by 5 bases and J by 4 bases, with 9 bases of the junction left unmatched. The CDR3 consists of 16 residues. Germline-derived CDR1 and CDR2 are SGHNT and YENEEA. Based on the CDR3 plus reference TRBV11-3 and TRBJ2-3, the full variable domain is EAGVVQSPRYKIIEKKQPVAFWCNPISGHNTLYWYLQNLGQGPELLIRYENEEAVDDSQLPKDRFSAERLKGVDSTLKIQPAELGDSAVYLCASSKSPSGRADTQYFGPGTRLTVL.